This TCR beta chain was sequenced in a study of blood T cell repertoires in COVID-19. In the study overall: COVID-19 samples, acute and convalescent, were from the United States, Italy and Spain. T cells, B-cell-depleted T cells, or PBMCs provided the cDNA or gDNA that served as material.

CDR3 length: 13 amino acids. Trimming shortened V by 5 bases and J by 2 bases, and 9 bases separated the two germline ends. The germline gives CDR1 SGHAT, CDR2 FQNNGV. The authors' processing: Amplification with reference gene primers provided the estimates of nucleated cell counts. The data were produced by immunoSEQ multiplex PCR, yet TCRdb's version contains in-frame clones alone and is incomplete. V and J calls and clone size follow that table, whereas D and trimming were derived from the DNA. The sample includes a few hundred thousand clones, about nine tenths of them seen just once. This chain connects TRBV11-2 to TRBJ2-5; D not certain. The sequenced material came from PBMCs or T cells enriched from blood (not recorded which). This receptor was obtained from a man aged 25 to 45 who had recovered from COVID-19. Here the CDR3 reads CASSMSFQETQYF. CDR3 coding DNA: TGTGCCAGCAGCATGTCCTTTCAAGAGACCCAGTACTTC. The full variable domain, with the rest looked up from reference TRBV11-2 and TRBJ2-5, is EAGVAQSPRYKIIEKRQSVAFWCNPISGHATLYWYQQILGQGPKLLIQFQNNGVVDDSQLPKDRFSAERLKGVDSTLKIQPAKLEDSAVYLCASSMSFQETQYFGPGTRLLVL.